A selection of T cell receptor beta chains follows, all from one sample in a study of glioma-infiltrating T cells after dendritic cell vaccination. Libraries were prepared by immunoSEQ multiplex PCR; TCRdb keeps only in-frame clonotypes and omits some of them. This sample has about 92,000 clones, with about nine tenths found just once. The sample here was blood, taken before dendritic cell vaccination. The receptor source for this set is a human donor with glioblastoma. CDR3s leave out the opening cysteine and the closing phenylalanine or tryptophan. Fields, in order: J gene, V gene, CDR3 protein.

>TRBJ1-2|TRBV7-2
ASSYRDRAPWENYGYT
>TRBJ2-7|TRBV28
ASSLGAASYEQY
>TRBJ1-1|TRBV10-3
AIRDRTGNTEAF
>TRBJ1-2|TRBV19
ASKQGSYGYT
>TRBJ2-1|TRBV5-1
ASSLGSGYNEQF
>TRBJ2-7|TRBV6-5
ASRVQQGAHEQY
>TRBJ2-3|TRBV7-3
ASSPNLYTQY
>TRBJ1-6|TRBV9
ASSVGLEVFSSPLH
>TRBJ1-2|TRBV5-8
ASSLRQGGGYT
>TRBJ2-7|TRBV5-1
ASSWEGGYYTYEQY
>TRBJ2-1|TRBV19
ASSITPGIGNEQF
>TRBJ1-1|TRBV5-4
ASSQRQGAVSEAF
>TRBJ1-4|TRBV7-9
ASSLVQGAIRFNEKLF
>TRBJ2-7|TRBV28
ASSLGQGGQY
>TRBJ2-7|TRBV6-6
ASSGPGQAFAYEQY
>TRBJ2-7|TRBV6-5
ASSTGTYEQY
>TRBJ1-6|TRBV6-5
ASSSGRGNSPLH
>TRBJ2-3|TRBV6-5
ASSYSALDTQY
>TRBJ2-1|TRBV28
ASSWTGGSYNEQF
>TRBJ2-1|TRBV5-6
ASSLGPYEGEQF
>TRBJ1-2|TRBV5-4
ASSLAGQGAYRPYGYT